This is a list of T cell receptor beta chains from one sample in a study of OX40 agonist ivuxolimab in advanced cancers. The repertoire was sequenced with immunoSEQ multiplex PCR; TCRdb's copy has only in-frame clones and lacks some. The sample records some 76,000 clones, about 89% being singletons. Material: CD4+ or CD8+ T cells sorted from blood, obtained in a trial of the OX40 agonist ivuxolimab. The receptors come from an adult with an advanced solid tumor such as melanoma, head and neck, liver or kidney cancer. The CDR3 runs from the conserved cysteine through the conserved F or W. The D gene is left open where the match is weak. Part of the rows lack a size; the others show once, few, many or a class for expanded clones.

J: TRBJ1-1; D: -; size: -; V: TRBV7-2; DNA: TGTGCCAGCAGCTTAGCTCCCAACACTGAAGCTTTCTTT; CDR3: CASSLAPNTEAFF
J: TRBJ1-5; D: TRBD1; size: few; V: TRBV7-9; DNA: TGTGCCAGCAGCTTAGCGGTGGGACAGGGGTCAGGGCCCCAGCATTTT; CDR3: CASSLAVGQGSGPQHF
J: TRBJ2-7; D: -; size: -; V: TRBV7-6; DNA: TGTGCCAGCAGCCAAGACGGGCCAACCGCCAACTACTACGAGCAGTACTTC; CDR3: CASSQDGPTANYYEQYF
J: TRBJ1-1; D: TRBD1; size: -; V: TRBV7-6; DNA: TGTGCCAGCAGCCGTGACGCGCCGACAGGGTCGAACACTGAAGCTTTCTTT; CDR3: CASSRDAPTGSNTEAFF
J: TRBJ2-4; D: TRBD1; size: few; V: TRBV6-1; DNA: TGTGCCAGCAGTCCCCCGGGACAGGCACAAAAAGGGTACTTC; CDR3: CASSPPGQAQKGYF
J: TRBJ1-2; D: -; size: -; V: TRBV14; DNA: TGTGCCAGCAGTGGGTCCCTCGATTATGGCTACACCTTC; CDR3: CASSGSLDYGYTF
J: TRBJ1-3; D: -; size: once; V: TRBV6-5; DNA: TGTGCCAGCAGTTACGGACGAGGAGGAAACACCATATATTTT; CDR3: CASSYGRGGNTIYF
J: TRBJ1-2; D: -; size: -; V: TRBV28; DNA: TGTGCCAGCCAGCCTACTAACTATGGCTACACCTTC; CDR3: CASQPTNYGYTF
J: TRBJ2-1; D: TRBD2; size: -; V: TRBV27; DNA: TGTGCCAGCAGGGGGAGACTAGCGGGAGCAAACAATGAGCAGTTCTTC; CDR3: CASRGRLAGANNEQFF
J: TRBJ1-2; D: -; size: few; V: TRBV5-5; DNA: TGTGCCAGCAGTAGGGACGATAACTATGGCTACACCTTC; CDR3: CASSRDDNYGYTF
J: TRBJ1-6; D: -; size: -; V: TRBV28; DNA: TGTGCCAGCACCTCCTTAGGGGGAAGAAATAATTCACCCCTCCACTTT; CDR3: CASTSLGGRNNSPLHF
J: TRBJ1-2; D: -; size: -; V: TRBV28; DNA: TGTGCCAGCAGCCAACAGGGATCAGGCTACACCTTC; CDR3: CASSQQGSGYTF
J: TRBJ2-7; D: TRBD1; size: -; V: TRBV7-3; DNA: TGTGCCAGCAGCTTTCAAACCGGGACAGTAACTCCACGGGAGCAGTACTTC; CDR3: CASSFQTGTVTPREQYF
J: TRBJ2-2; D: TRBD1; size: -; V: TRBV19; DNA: TGTGCCAGTACTCTGACCCGGGGACAGCCCGGGGAGCTGTTTTTT; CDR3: CASTLTRGQPGELFF
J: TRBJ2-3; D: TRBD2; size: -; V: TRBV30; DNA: TGTGCCTGGACTAGCGGGAGAGGGGCAGATACGCAGTATTTT; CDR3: CAWTSGRGADTQYF
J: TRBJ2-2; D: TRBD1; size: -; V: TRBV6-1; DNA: TGTGCCACTAGACAGGGGGCAAGATTCACCGGGGAGCTGTTTTTT; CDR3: CATRQGARFTGELFF
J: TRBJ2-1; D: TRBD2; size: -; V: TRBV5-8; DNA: TGTGCCAGCAGCTTGGGGACTAGCAGTTACAATGAGCAGTTCTTC; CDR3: CASSLGTSSYNEQFF
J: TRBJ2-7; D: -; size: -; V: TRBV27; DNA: TGTGCCAGCAGTTCACCGGCCCTTGCCTACGAGCAGTACTTC; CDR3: CASSSPALAYEQYF
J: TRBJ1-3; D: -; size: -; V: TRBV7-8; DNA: TGTGCCAGCAGCTTCGCCGGGTCTCTAAACACCATATATTTT; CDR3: CASSFAGSLNTIYF
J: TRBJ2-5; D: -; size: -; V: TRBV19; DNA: TGTGCCAGTAGTATAGGATCCCAAGAGACCCAGTACTTC; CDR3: CASSIGSQETQYF
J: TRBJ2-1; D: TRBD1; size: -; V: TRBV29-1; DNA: TGCAGCGCGGGACAGGGCGATGAGCAGTTCTTC; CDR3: CSAGQGDEQFF
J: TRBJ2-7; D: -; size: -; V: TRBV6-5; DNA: TGTGCCAGCAGTTACCTGGACCGCGGCGAGCAGTACTTC; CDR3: CASSYLDRGEQYF
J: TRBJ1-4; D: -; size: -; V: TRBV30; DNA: TGTGCCTGGAATAGTGGCGGTTATGAAAAACTGTTTTTT; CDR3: CAWNSGGYEKLFF
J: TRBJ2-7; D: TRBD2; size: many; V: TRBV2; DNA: TGTGCCAGCAGCTTAGGACTAGCGGCCTACGAGCAGTACTTC; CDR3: CASSLGLAAYEQYF
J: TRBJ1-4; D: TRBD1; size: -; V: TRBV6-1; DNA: TGTGCCAGCAGTGAGCCAGGGGGTGAAAAACTGTTTTTT; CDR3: CASSEPGGEKLFF
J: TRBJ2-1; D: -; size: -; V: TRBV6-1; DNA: TGTGCCAGCGAACCTGGTCGGGACAAAGACAATGAGCAGTTCTTC; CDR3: CASEPGRDKDNEQFF
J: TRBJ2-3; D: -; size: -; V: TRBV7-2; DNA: TGTGCCAGCAGCTTAGGGGCAGGCCCTAGCACAGATACGCAGTATTTT; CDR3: CASSLGAGPSTDTQYF
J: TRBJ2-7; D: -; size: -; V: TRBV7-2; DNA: TGTGCCAGCAGCTTTAGGACACAATCCTACGAGCAGTACTTC; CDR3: CASSFRTQSYEQYF
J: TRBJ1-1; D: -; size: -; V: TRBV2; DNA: TGTGCCAGCAAAGCGACAGAAGCTTTCTTT; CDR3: CASKATEAFF
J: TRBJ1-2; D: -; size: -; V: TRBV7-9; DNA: TGTGCCAGCAGCGCCTCTAACTATGGCTACACCTTC; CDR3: CASSASNYGYTF
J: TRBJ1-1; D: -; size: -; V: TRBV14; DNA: TGTGCCAGCAGCCGTTTAGTCTCGAACACTGAAGCTTTCTTT; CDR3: CASSRLVSNTEAFF
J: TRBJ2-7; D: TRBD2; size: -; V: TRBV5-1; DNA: TGCGCCAGCAGCTTGAGACTAGCGGGACTCGAGCAGTACTTC; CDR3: CASSLRLAGLEQYF
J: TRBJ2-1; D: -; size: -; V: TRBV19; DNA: TGTGCCAGTAGTATGGTGGGAGGCTCCAATGAGCAGTTCTTC; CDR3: CASSMVGGSNEQFF
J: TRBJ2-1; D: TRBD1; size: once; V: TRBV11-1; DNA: TGTGCCAGCAGCAATAACAGGGGAGTATCCTACAATGAGCAGTTCTTC; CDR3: CASSNNRGVSYNEQFF
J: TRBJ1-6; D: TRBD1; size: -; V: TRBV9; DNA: TGTGCCAGCAGCGTAGGACAGGGGTATTCACCCCTCCACTTT; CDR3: CASSVGQGYSPLHF
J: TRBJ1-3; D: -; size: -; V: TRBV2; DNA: TGTGCCAGCAGTGAAACCGTCTCCTCTGGAAACACCATATATTTT; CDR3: CASSETVSSGNTIYF
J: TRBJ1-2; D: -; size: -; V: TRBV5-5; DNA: TGTGCCAGCAGCGAGGGGGAACTGGGCGGCTACACCTTC; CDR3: CASSEGELGGYTF
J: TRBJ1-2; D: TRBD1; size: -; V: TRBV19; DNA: TGTGCCAGTAGTCCACGGACAGGGGATGGCTACACCTTC; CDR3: CASSPRTGDGYTF
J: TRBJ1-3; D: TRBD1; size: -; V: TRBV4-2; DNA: TGTGCCAGCAGCCTTCTAATGACAGGGGCTTCGGGAAACACCATATATTTT; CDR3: CASSLLMTGASGNTIYF
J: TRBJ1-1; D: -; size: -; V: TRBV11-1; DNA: TGTGCCAGCAGCATTACGGGACGGTGGAACACTGAAGCTTTCTTT; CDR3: CASSITGRWNTEAFF
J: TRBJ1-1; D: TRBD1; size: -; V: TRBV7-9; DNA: TGTGCCAGCAGCCGCGGGACAGAGAACACTGAAGCTTTCTTT; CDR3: CASSRGTENTEAFF
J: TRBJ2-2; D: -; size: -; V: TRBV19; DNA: TGTGCCAGTAGTATCCCCTCGAGTTACAACTTACCGAACACCGGGGAGCTGTTTTTT; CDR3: CASSIPSSYNLPNTGELFF
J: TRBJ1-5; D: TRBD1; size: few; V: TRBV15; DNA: TGTGCCACCAGCAGAGGAACAGGGGGCGACCAGCCCCAGCATTTT; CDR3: CATSRGTGGDQPQHF
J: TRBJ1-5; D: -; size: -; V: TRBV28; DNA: TGTGCCAGCAGCCGCCCGGGAGGCTATAGCAATCAGCCCCAGCATTTT; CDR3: CASSRPGGYSNQPQHF
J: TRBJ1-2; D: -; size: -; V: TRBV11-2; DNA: TGTGCCAGCAGCTGGGATTCTGGGGCCTATGGCTACACCTTC; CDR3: CASSWDSGAYGYTF
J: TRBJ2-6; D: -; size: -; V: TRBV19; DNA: TGTGCCAGTATGGCAGGGAGAACTGGGGCCAACGTCCTGACTTTC; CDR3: CASMAGRTGANVLTF
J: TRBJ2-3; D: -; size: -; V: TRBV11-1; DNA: TGTGCCAGCAGCTTTCTCACTTCTACCGGTTATACGCAGTATTTT; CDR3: CASSFLTSTGYTQYF
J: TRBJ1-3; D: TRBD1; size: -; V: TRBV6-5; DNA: TGTGCCAGCAGGCCAGGGGGCTCCGGAAACACCATATATTTT; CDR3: CASRPGGSGNTIYF
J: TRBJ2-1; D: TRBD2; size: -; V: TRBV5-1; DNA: TGCGCCAGCAGTCAAGCGGGAGGTTACAATGAGCAGTTCTTC; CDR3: CASSQAGGYNEQFF
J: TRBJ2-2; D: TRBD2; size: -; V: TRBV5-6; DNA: TGTGCCAGCAGCTTGCGTCGACTAGCGGCGTGGGAGCTGTTTTTT; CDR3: CASSLRRLAAWELFF
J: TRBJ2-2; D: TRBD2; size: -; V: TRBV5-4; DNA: TGTGCCAGCAGCCCCCTCGGAGCGGGAGTAGACACCGGGGAGCTGTTTTTT; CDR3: CASSPLGAGVDTGELFF
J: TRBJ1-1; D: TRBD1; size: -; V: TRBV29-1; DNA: TGCAGCGTGGCCTCAGGGGGGGTCACTGAAGCTTTCTTT; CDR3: CSVASGGVTEAFF
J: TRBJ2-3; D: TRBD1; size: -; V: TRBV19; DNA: TGTGCCAGTAGTATAGGGGGACAGACCACAGATACGCAGTATTTT; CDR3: CASSIGGQTTDTQYF
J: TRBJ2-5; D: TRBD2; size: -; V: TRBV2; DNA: TGTGCCAGCAGTGAAGTAGCGGGCGGGGATGGGACCCAGTACTTC; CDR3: CASSEVAGGDGTQYF
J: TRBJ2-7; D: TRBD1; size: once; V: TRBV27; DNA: TGTGCCAGCAGTCCCAGGACAGGTTACTACGAGCAGTACTTC; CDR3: CASSPRTGYYEQYF
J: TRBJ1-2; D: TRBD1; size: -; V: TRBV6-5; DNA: TGTGCCAGCTGGGAGACAGGGGGCGCAGACTATGGCTACACCTTC; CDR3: CASWETGGADYGYTF
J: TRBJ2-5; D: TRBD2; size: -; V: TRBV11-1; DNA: TGTGCCAGCAGCTTAGGGACTAGCGGGATTCGGGAAGAGACCCAGTACTTC; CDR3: CASSLGTSGIREETQYF
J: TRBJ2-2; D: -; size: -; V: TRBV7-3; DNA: TGTGCCGGCAGCCCCGGGACTCCCCCCGGGGAGCTGTTTTTT; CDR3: CAGSPGTPPGELFF
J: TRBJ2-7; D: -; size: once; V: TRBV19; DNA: TGTGCCAGTAGTAAAACCCAATACGAGCAGTACTTC; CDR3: CASSKTQYEQYF
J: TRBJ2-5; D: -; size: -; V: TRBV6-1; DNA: TGTGCCAGCAGTGAAGCACCCCCCGGGGCGGGATGGAGTCGAGAGACCCAGTACTTC; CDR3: CASSEAPPGAGWSRETQYF